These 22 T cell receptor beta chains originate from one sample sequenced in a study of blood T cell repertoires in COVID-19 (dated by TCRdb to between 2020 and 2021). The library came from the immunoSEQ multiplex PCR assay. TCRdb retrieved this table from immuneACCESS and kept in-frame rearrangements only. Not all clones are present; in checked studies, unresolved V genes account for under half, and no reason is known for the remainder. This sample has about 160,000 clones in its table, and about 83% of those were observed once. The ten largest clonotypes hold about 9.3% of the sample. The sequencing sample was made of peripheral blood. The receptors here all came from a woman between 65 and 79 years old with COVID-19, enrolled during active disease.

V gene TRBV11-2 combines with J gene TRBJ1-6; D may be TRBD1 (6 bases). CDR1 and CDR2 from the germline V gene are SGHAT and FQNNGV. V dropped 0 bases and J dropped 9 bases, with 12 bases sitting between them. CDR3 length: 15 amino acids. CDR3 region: CASSLEGSGVSPLHF. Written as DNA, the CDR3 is TGTGCCAGCAGCTTAGAAGGGTCAGGGGTTTCACCCCTCCACTTT.

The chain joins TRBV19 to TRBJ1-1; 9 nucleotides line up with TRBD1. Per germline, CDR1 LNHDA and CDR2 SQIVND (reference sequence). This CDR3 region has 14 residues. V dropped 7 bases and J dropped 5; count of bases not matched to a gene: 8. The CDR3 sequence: CASTLHRGQTEAFF. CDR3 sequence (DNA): TGTGCCAGTACCCTTCACAGGGGGCAAACTGAAGCTTTCTTT.

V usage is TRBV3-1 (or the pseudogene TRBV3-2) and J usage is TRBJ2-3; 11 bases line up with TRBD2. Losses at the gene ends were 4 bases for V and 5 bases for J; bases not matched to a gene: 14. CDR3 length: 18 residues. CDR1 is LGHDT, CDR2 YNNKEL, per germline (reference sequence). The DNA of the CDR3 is TGTGCCAGCAGCCTATTGGCCCTTAGCGGGGGGGCTGAAGATACGCAGTATTTT. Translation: CASSLLALSGGAEDTQYF.

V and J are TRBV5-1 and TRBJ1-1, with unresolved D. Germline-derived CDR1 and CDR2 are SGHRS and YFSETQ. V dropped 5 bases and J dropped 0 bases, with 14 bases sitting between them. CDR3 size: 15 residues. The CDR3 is CASSQDGSLNTEAFF. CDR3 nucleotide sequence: TGCGCCAGCAGTCAAGACGGGAGTCTGAACACTGAAGCTTTCTTT.

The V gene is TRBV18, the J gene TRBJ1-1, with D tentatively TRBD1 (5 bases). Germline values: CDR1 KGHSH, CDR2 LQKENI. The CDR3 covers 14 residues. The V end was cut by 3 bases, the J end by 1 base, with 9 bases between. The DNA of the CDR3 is TGTGCCAGCTCACCTACACAGGAGAACACTGAAGCTTTCTTT. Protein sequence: CASSPTQENTEAFF.

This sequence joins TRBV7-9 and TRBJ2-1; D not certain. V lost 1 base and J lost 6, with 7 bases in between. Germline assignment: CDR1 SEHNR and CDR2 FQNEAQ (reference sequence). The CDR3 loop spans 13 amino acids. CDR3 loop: CASSLVGGNEQFF. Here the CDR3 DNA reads TGTGCCAGCAGCTTAGTCGGCGGCAATGAGCAGTTCTTC.

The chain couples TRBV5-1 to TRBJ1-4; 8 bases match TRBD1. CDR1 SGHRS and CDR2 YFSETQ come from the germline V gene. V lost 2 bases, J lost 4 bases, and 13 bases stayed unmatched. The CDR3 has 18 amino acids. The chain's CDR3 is CASSFRLRQGAFNEKLFF. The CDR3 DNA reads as TGCGCCAGCAGCTTCCGTTTGAGGCAGGGGGCTTTTAATGAAAAACTGTTTTTT.

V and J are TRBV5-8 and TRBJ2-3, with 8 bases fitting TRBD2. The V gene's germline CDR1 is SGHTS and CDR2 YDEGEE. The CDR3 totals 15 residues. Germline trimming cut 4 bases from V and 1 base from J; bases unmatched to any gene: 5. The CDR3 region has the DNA TGTGCCAGCAGCCTGACTAGCGCGGGCACAGATACGCAGTATTTT. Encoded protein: CASSLTSAGTDTQYF.

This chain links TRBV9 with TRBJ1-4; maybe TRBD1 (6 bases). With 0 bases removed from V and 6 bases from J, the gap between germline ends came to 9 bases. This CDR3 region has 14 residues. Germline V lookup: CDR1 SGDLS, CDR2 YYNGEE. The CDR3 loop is CASSVGAGDEKLFF. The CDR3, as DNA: TGTGCCAGCAGCGTAGGGGCAGGGGATGAAAAACTGTTTTTT. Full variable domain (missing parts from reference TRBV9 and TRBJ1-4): DSGVTQTPKHLITATGQRVTLRCSPRSGDLSVYWYQQSLDQGLQFLIQYYNGEERAKGNILERFSAQQFPDLHSELNLSSLELGDSALYFCASSVGAGDEKLFFGSGTQLSVL.

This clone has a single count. The CDR3 spells CASSFTGSGNTIYF. The CDR3 DNA sequence: TGTGCCAGCAGCTTTACAGGTTCTGGAAACACCATATATTTT. The chain is built from TRBV7-2 and TRBJ1-3; possibly TRBD1 for D (5 bases). The length of the CDR3 is 14 residues. Trimming removed 3 bases at V and 1 base at J, with 7 bases between. From germline, CDR1 is SGHTA and CDR2 FQGNSA.

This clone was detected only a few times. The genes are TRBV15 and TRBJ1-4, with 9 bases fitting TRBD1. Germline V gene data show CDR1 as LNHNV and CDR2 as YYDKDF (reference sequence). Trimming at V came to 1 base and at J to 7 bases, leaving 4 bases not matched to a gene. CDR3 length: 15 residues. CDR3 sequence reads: CATSRGDRESEKLFF. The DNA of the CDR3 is TGTGCCACCAGCAGAGGGGACAGGGAGAGTGAAAAACTGTTTTTT.

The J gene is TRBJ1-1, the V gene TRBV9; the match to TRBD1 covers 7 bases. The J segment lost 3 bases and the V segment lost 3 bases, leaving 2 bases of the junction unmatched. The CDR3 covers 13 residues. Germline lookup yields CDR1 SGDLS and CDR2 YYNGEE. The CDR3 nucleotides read TGTGCCAGCAGCGGACAGGGCTACACTGAAGCTTTCTTT. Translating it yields CASSGQGYTEAFF.

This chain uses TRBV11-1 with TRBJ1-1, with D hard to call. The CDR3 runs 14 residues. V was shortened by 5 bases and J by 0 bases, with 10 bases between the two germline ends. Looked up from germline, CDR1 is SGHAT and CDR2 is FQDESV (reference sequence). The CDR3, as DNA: TGTGCCAGCAGCGGCCAGGCCATGAACACTGAAGCTTTCTTT. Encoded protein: CASSGQAMNTEAFF.

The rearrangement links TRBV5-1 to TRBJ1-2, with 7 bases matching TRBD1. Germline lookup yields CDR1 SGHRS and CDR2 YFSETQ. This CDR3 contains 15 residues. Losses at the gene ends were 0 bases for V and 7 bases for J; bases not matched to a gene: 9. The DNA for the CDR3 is TGCGCCAGCAGCTTGGCCGCTGACAGGGTTGGTGGCTACACCTTC. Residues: CASSLAADRVGGYTF.

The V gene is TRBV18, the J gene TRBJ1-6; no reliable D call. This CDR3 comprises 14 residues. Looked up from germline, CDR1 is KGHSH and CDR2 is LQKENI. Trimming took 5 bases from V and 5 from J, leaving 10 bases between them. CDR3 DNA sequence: TGTGCCAGCTCAAGACGGGAGGATAATTCACCCCTCCACTTT. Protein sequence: CASSRREDNSPLHF.

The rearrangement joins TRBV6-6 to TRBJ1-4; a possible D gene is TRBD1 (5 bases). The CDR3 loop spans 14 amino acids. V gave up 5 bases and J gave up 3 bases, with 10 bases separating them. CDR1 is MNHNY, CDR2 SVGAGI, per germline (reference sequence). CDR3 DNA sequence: TGTGCCAGCAGTCACGGGGGACCTAATGAAAAACTGTTTTTT. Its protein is CASSHGGPNEKLFF.

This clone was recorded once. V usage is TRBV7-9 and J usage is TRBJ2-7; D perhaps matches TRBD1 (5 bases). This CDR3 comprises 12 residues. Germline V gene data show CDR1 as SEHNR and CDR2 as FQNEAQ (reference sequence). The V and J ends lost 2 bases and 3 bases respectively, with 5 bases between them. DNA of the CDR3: TGTGCCAGCAGCTTACAGGGCTACGAGCAGTACTTC. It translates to CASSLQGYEQYF.

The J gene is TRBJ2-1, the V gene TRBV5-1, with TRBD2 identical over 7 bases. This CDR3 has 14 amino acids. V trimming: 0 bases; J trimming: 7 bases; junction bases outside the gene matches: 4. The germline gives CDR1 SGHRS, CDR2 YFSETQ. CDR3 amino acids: CASSLALAGNEQFF. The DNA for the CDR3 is TGCGCCAGCAGCTTGGCTTTAGCGGGTAATGAGCAGTTCTTC.

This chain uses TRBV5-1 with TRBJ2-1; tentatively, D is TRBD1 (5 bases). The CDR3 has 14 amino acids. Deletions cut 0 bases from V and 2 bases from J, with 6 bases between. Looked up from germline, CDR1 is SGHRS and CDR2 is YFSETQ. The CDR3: CASSLEGPYNEQFF. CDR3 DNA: TGCGCCAGCAGCTTGGAGGGGCCCTACAATGAGCAGTTCTTC.

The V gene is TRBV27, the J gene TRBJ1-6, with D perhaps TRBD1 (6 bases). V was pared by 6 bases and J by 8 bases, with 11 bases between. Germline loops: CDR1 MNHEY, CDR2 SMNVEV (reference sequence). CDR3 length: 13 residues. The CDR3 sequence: CASRRGAHSPLHF. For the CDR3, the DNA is TGTGCCAGCAGGCGGGGGGCGCATTCACCCCTCCACTTT.

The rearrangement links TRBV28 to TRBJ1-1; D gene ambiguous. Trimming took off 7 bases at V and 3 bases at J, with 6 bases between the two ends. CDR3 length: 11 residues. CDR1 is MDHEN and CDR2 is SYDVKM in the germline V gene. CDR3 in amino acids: CASMSDTEAFF. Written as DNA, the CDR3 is TGTGCCAGCATGTCGGACACTGAAGCTTTCTTT.

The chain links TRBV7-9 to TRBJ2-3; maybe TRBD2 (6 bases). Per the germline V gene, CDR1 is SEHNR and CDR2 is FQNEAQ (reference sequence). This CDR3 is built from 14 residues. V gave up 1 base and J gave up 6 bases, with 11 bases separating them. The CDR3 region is CASSLGQGGDTQYF. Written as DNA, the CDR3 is TGTGCCAGCAGCTTAGGTCAGGGAGGCGATACGCAGTATTTT.